These 20 T cell receptor beta chains were sequenced from one sample in a study of T cell responses to AZD1222 COVID-19 vaccine. Measured with immunoSEQ multiplex PCR; TCRdb has only the in-frame clones, and not every one. The sample carries 95,000 to 150,000 clones, roughly 90% recorded once. The material was peripheral blood, obtained 28 days after the second AZD1222 dose. These receptors all stem from an adult who received the AZD1222 COVID-19 vaccine.

The chain couples TRBV19 to TRBJ2-5; D perhaps matches TRBD1 (5 bases). CDR1 and CDR2 from the germline V gene are LNHDA and SQIVND (reference sequence). V was cut by 5 bases and J by 3 bases, with 19 bases left in between. The CDR3 covers 16 residues. The CDR3: CASSDRPKTAEETQYF. The CDR3 coding sequence is TGTGCCAGTAGTGACCGACCGAAGACAGCCGAAGAGACCCAGTACTTC.

CDR3 protein: CASSPRRSGLFF. Written as DNA, the CDR3 is TGTGCCAGCAGTCCCCGCCGTAGTGGGCTGTTTTTT. The V gene is TRBV28, the J gene TRBJ2-2; D uncertain. Germline V gene data show CDR1 as MDHEN and CDR2 as SYDVKM. Trimming pared 5 bases from V and 13 bases from J, leaving 14 bases between. CDR3 length equals 12 residues.

This chain links TRBV4-1 with TRBJ2-7; D is possibly TRBD1 (6 bases). V was clipped by 0 bases and J by 4 bases, with 16 bases between them. The CDR3 has 16 amino acids. Germline CDR1 is MGHRA and CDR2 is YSYEKL. The CDR3 reads CASSQDNGGRGYEQYF. The CDR3 DNA is TGCGCCAGCAGCCAAGATAACGGTGGCAGGGGTTACGAGCAGTACTTC.

CDR3 bases: TGTGCCAGCGGCCCGAGGGAGATCTCTGGAAACACCATATATTTT. Translated: CASGPREISGNTIYF. This rearrangement joins TRBV13 to TRBJ1-3; D is uncertain. With 8 bases removed from V and 0 bases from J, the gap between germline ends came to 14 bases. CDR3 length: 15 residues. Germline CDR1 PRHDT, CDR2 FYEKMQ (reference sequence). Filled out from reference TRBV13 and TRBJ1-3, the complete variable domain reads AAGVIQSPRHLIKEKRETATLKCYPIPRHDTVYWYQQGPGQDPQFLISFYEKMQSDKGSIPDRFSAQQFSDYHSELNMSSLELGDSALYFCASGPREISGNTIYFGEGSWLTVV.

The chain couples TRBV3-1 (or the pseudogene TRBV3-2) to TRBJ2-4, with D perhaps TRBD1 or TRBD2 (5 bases each). Trimming stripped 4 bases from V and 3 bases from J, with 13 bases between. Per germline, CDR1 LGHDT and CDR2 YNNKEL (reference sequence). The CDR3 has 15 amino acids. The CDR3 region is CASSPNQGVKNIQYF. For the CDR3, the DNA is TGTGCCAGCAGCCCAAATCAGGGAGTCAAAAACATTCAGTACTTC.

The chain uses TRBV28 and TRBJ2-2; D may correspond to TRBD1 or TRBD2 (5 bases each). The CDR3 consists of 20 residues. Germline lookup yields CDR1 MDHEN and CDR2 SYDVKM. The ends were cut back, 10 bases at V and 3 bases at J, with 33 bases in the middle. The CDR3 bases are TGTGCCACCGGGCACCCGGGACCTCTTTTCAGCCGTCAGGACACCGGGGAGCTGTTTTTT. Translated, it gives CATGHPGPLFSRQDTGELFF.

The chain carries TRBV6-1 and TRBJ1-4, with D maybe TRBD1 (5 bases). With 2 bases removed from V and 8 bases from J, the gap between germline ends came to 12 bases. There are 14 residues in the CDR3. Germline-derived CDR1 and CDR2 are MNHNS and SASEGT. The CDR3 loop reads CASSELGGDEKLFF. For the CDR3, the DNA is TGTGCCAGCAGTGAACTCGGAGGGGACGAAAAACTGTTTTTT.

This clone was seen once. V usage is TRBV5-1 and J usage is TRBJ1-2; D remains ambiguous. V lost 1 base, J lost 3 bases, and 7 bases lay in between. Germline V gene sequence: CDR1 SGHRS, CDR2 YFSETQ. This CDR3 contains 13 residues. The CDR3 DNA reads TGCGCCAGCAGCTTGAGGCTCCACTATGGCTACACCTTC. Encoded protein: CASSLRLHYGYTF.

The chain has TRBV5-1 and TRBJ1-1; a weak D match, TRBD1 (6 bases). The CDR3 contains 13 residues. From germline, CDR1 is SGHRS and CDR2 YFSETQ. With 3 bases removed from V and 5 bases from J, the gap between germline ends came to 11 bases. CDR3 protein: CASSWDTQTEAFF. In nucleotides, the CDR3 is TGCGCCAGCAGCTGGGACACCCAAACTGAAGCTTTCTTT.

The chain employs TRBV5-6 and TRBJ1-1; no clear D. CDR3 length: 11 amino acids. V was trimmed by 2 bases and J by 6 bases, leaving 5 bases between them. Germline V lookup: CDR1 SGHDT, CDR2 YYEEEE. CDR3 nucleotide sequence: TGTGCCAGCAGCTTAGAATCTGAAGCTTTCTTT. Translating gives CASSLESEAFF.

The J gene is TRBJ2-3, the V gene TRBV4-1, with TRBD2 as a possible D gene (5 bases). CDR3 length: 18 residues. The ends were cut back, 6 bases at V and 0 bases at J, with 22 bases in the middle. Germline assignment: CDR1 MGHRA and CDR2 YSYEKL. The CDR3 protein is CASRSGGLGWGSTDTQYF. The CDR3 DNA reads TGCGCCAGCAGATCCGGAGGTCTGGGATGGGGTAGCACAGATACGCAGTATTTT.

The rearrangement uses TRBV5-1 and TRBJ2-1; 7 bases match TRBD1. Germline V gene lookup returns CDR1 SGHRS and CDR2 YFSETQ. The CDR3 runs to 16 residues. Trimming took 4 bases from V and 7 from J; bases not matched to a gene: 14. The CDR3 DNA sequence: TGCGCCAGCAGCGACTGGCAGCGACAGGGAGATAATGAGCAGTTCTTC. Amino acid sequence: CASSDWQRQGDNEQFF. The full variable domain, completed using reference TRBV5-1 and TRBJ2-1, is KAGVTQTPRYLIKTRGQQVTLSCSPISGHRSVSWYQQTPGQGLQFLFEYFSETQRNKGNFPGRFSGRQFSNSRSEMNVSTLELGDSALYLCASSDWQRQGDNEQFFGPGTRLTVL.

The V call is TRBV13, the J call TRBJ1-1, with TRBD1 identical over 8 bases. In germline, CDR1 is PRHDT, CDR2 FYEKMQ (reference sequence). The CDR3 is 19 amino acids. V lost 1 base and J lost 0; bases outside the gene matches: 13. CDR3 region: CASSLAPPGQGKLNTEAFF. CDR3 nucleotides: TGTGCCAGCAGCTTAGCCCCCCCCGGACAGGGAAAATTGAACACTGAAGCTTTCTTT.

This clone appeared a few times. The rearrangement uses TRBV19 and TRBJ1-3; D gene uncertain. Germline CDR1 reads LNHDA; CDR2 reads SQIVND (reference sequence). V lost 6 bases to trimming and J lost 0 bases, with 3 bases between them. The CDR3 sequence is 12 residues long. CDR3 residues: CASSFSGNTIYF. DNA for the CDR3: TGTGCCAGTAGCTTCTCTGGAAACACCATATATTTT.

This sequence joins TRBV11-2 and TRBJ2-3; 11 bases map to TRBD2. The V gene end was trimmed by 2 bases and the J gene end by 0 bases; junction bases not matched to a gene: 4. From germline, CDR1 is SGHAT and CDR2 FQNNGV. The CDR3 consists of 17 residues. CDR3 amino acids: CASSLLRLAGSTDTQYF. The CDR3 coding sequence is TGTGCCAGCAGCTTATTGAGACTAGCGGGGAGCACAGATACGCAGTATTTT.

The chain recombines TRBV19 with TRBJ2-5; D is perhaps TRBD2 (6 bases). CDR1 is LNHDA and CDR2 is SQIVND in the germline V gene (reference sequence). This CDR3 is built from 15 residues. The germline V and J ends were trimmed by 4 bases and 2 bases, with 14 bases remaining between them. The CDR3 spells CASSTGLAPQETQYF. In DNA form, the CDR3 reads TGTGCCAGTAGTACGGGGCTAGCGCCACAAGAGACCCAGTACTTC.

This chain joins TRBV6-4 and TRBJ2-2, with D unclear. The CDR3 consists of 16 residues. Trimming left V 0 bases short and J 0 bases short, with 8 bases between. Germline lookup yields CDR1 MRHNA and CDR2 SNTAGT. Here the CDR3 reads CASSDSYGSNTGELFF. CDR3 nucleotides: TGTGCCAGCAGTGACTCTTACGGATCGAACACCGGGGAGCTGTTTTTT.

The chain employs TRBV3-1 (or the pseudogene TRBV3-2) and TRBJ2-7; D assignment may be TRBD1 or TRBD2 (5 bases each). The CDR3 covers 14 residues. Germline V lookup: CDR1 LGHDT, CDR2 YNNKEL (reference sequence). Trimming pared 3 bases from V and 0 bases from J, leaving 9 bases between. The CDR3 DNA is TGTGCCAGCAGCCACCGGGGCAGCTCCTACGAGCAGTACTTC. It is translated as CASSHRGSSYEQYF.

V and J are TRBV3-1 (or the pseudogene TRBV3-2) and TRBJ2-7; TRBD2 agrees at 13 bases. Germline CDR1 and CDR2: LGHDT and YNNKEL (reference sequence). Trimming at V came to 4 bases and at J to 4 bases, leaving 7 bases not matched to a gene. The CDR3 extends over 16 amino acids. CDR3 in DNA: TGTGCCAGCAGCCGAGGACTAGCGGGAGCCCGTTACGAGCAGTACTTC. This encodes CASSRGLAGARYEQYF.

This chain's CDR3 is CATSDFRDSYNEQFF. The DNA for the CDR3 is TGTGCCACCAGTGATTTCCGGGACAGTTACAATGAGCAGTTCTTC. The chain recombines TRBV24-1 with TRBJ2-1, with TRBD1 identical over 7 bases. With 1 base clipped from V and 4 bases from J, the junction kept 3 bases outside the gene matches. The CDR3 has 15 residues. CDR1 KGHDR and CDR2 SFDVKD come from the germline V gene.